This T cell receptor (beta chain) is drawn from a study of blood T cells in healthy people across ages. The use of a sample-barcoded 5' primer and a J-beta primer mix characterized a second PCR of 7 to 11 cycles. TCRdb reanalysed the 5' RACE reads using MiXCR and keeps one entry per CDR3 protein. The data hold about 1.1 million distinct CDR3 sequences, with more than 30% observed a single time. V was cut by 2 bases and J by 4 bases, with 11 bases left in between. This CDR3 region has 14 residues. Germline CDR1 and CDR2: SGHRS and YFSETQ. This TCR was recovered from a man aged 18 to 30 in good health. This chain links TRBV5-1 with TRBJ2-3; either TRBD1 or TRBD2 may supply D (5 bases each). What was sequenced was blood. The CDR3 reads CASSFGTGADTQYF. In DNA form, the CDR3 reads TGCGCCAGCAGCTTCGGGACCGGCGCAGATACGCAGTATTTT. The full variable domain, with the rest looked up from reference TRBV5-1 and TRBJ2-3, is KAGVTQTPRYLIKTRGQQVTLSCSPISGHRSVSWYQQTPGQGLQFLFEYFSETQRNKGNFPGRFSGRQFSNSRSEMNVSTLELGDSALYLCASSFGTGADTQYFGPGTRLTVL.